One and the same sample provided the 14 T cell receptor beta chains below, sequenced in a study of CD8 T cells in Susac syndrome. cDNA came from roughly 0.5 to 1 ug RNA primed by random hexamers. TCRdb re-derived calls from the immunoSEQ multiplex PCR reads in MiXCR, one entry per CDR3 protein. The table has approximately 100,000 distinct CDR3 sequences, roughly 94% seen once. Input material: CD8+ T cells from PBMCs. All receptors come from a human donor with Susac syndrome.

This sequence joins TRBV7-8 and TRBJ2-7, with D possibly called TRBD1 or TRBD2 (5 bases each). The CDR3 spans 15 residues. Germline V CDR1 and CDR2: SGHVS, FQNEAQ. The V gene lost 3 bases and the J gene lost 1 base, with 13 bases spanning the gap. The chain's CDR3 is CASSFRGSPSYEQYF. The CDR3 bases are TGTGCCAGCAGCTTCCGGGGCAGCCCTTCCTACGAGCAGTACTTC. The whole variable domain, remainder taken from reference TRBV7-8 and TRBJ2-7, is GAGVSQSPRYKVAKRGQDVALRCDPISGHVSLFWYQQALGQGPEFLTYFQNEAQLDKSGLPSDRFFAERPEGSVSTLKIQRTQQEDSAVYLCASSFRGSPSYEQYFGPGTRLTVT.

CDR3 sequence (DNA): TGTGCCAGCAGCGCTAGCGGGGTTTACAATGAGCAGTTCTTC. It codes for CASSASGVYNEQFF. This sequence joins TRBV9 and TRBJ2-1, with TRBD2 identical over 9 bases. The J segment lost 4 bases and the V segment lost 3 bases, leaving 2 bases of the junction unmatched. There are 14 residues in the CDR3. Germline V gives CDR1 SGDLS, CDR2 YYNGEE.

CDR3 protein: CASSLTGGDDGYTF. For the CDR3, the DNA is TGTGCCAGCAGTTTGACAGGGGGTGATGATGGCTACACCTTC. The chain uses TRBV6-2 or TRBV6-3 and TRBJ1-2; 9 bases line up with TRBD1. Germline trimming cut 4 bases from V and 6 bases from J; bases unmatched to any gene: 6. The CDR3 covers 14 residues. The germline gives CDR1 MNHEY, CDR2 SVGEGT.

V and J are TRBV7-3 and TRBJ2-3; TRBD2 agrees at 8 bases. The CDR3 has 15 amino acids. The ends lost 5 bases at V and 4 bases at J; junction bases unmatched: 8. Germline CDR1 SGHTA, CDR2 FQGTGA. The CDR3 here is CASSPSGGSSDTQYF. In nucleotides, the CDR3 is TGTGCCAGCAGCCCTTCGGGGGGGAGTTCAGATACGCAGTATTTT.

This clonotype showed up just once. V and J are TRBV3-1 and TRBJ2-5; 8 positions match TRBD2. Germline CDR1 reads LGHDT; CDR2 reads YNNKEL (reference sequence). CDR3 length equals 15 residues. The J segment lost 4 bases and the V segment lost 0 bases, leaving 4 bases of the junction unmatched. The CDR3 DNA reads TGTGCCAGCAGCCAAGAAACCCTAGCGGGAGAGACCCAGTACTTC. Translation gives CASSQETLAGETQYF.

V gene TRBV21-1 combines with J gene TRBJ1-2. TRBV21-1 is a known pseudogene. The CDR3 covers 11 residues. CDR3 amino acids: CASPRRYGYTF. CDR3 coding DNA: TGTGCCAGCCCCAGGCGCTATGGCTACACCTTC.

The chain uses TRBV20-1 and TRBJ2-7; 7 bases map to TRBD1. This CDR3 spans 14 amino acids. V gave up 5 bases and J gave up 3 bases; unmatched junction bases: 10. Germline-derived CDR1 and CDR2 are DFQATT and SNEGSKA (reference sequence). The CDR3 spells CSAYDRAGDYEQYF. In DNA, the CDR3 is TGCAGTGCTTATGACAGGGCCGGGGACTACGAGCAGTACTTC.

The genes are TRBV20-1 and TRBJ2-7, with D hard to call. Germline lookup yields CDR1 DFQATT and CDR2 SNEGSKA (reference sequence). V was shortened by 0 bases and J by 6 bases, with 15 bases between the two germline ends. The CDR3 consists of 14 residues. The CDR3 DNA reads TGCAGTGCTAGAGATCACGAGGACCTCTCCGAGCAGTACTTC. This codes for CSARDHEDLSEQYF.

The rearrangement joins TRBV4-2 to TRBJ2-5; no clear D gene. V was trimmed by 3 bases and J by 1 base, leaving 9 bases between them. The CDR3 totals 14 residues. Germline V CDR1 and CDR2: LGHNA, YNFKEQ. CDR3 sequence: CASSHTSGQETQYF. Written as DNA, the CDR3 is TGTGCCAGCAGCCATACGTCCGGCCAAGAGACCCAGTACTTC.

The genes are TRBV20-1 and TRBJ2-5, with 11 positions matching TRBD2. Germline CDR1 and CDR2: DFQATT and SNEGSKA (reference sequence). The CDR3 has 15 residues. The ends lost 0 bases at V and 5 bases at J; junction bases unmatched: 5. CDR3 coding DNA: TGCAGTGCTAGAGAGACTAGCGGGACAGGGGAGACCCAGTACTTC. This codes for CSARETSGTGETQYF.

This clonotype was picked up one time. The chain links TRBV10-3 to TRBJ1-5; D might be TRBD1 (5 bases). This CDR3 has 15 residues. CDR1 is ENHRY and CDR2 is SYGVKD in the germline V gene. Trimming took off 2 bases at V and 0 bases at J, with 8 bases between the two ends. CDR3 in amino acids: CAISETTVSNQPQHF. In DNA, the CDR3 is TGTGCCATCAGTGAGACGACAGTTAGCAATCAGCCCCAGCATTTT.

This clonotype was seen only a few times. The chain has TRBV9 and TRBJ2-1, with D unresolved. This CDR3 region has 10 residues. The ends were cut back, 5 bases at V and 7 bases at J, with 4 bases in the middle. Looked up from germline, CDR1 is SGDLS and CDR2 is YYNGEE. CDR3 region: CASSGNEQFF. In nucleotides, the CDR3 is TGTGCCAGCAGTGGGAATGAGCAGTTCTTC.

V usage is TRBV7-9 and J usage is TRBJ1-4; the match to TRBD1 covers 7 bases. The CDR3 runs to 15 residues. Trimming at V came to 5 bases and at J to 8 bases, leaving 11 bases not matched to a gene. In germline, CDR1 is SEHNR, CDR2 FQNEAQ (reference sequence). CDR3 residues: CASSIPKGAREKLFF. The CDR3, as DNA: TGTGCCAGCAGCATACCAAAGGGGGCGAGAGAAAAACTGTTTTTT.

This clonotype was counted a few times. V gene TRBV11-2 combines with J gene TRBJ2-3; D not certain. Trimming pared 6 bases from V and 6 bases from J, leaving 10 bases between. Germline values: CDR1 SGHAT, CDR2 FQNNGV. The CDR3 has 12 amino acids. CDR3 nucleotides: TGTGCCAGCAGTTCGGCTGGGGATACGCAGTATTTT. It specifies CASSSAGDTQYF.